Listed below are T cell receptor beta chains from one sample, sequenced in a study of shared clonotypes between healthy human individuals. Assay: immunoSEQ multiplex PCR; the TCRdb copy retains only in-frame clones and omits some. The sample holds fewer than 850,000 clones, around 91% seen once. The sample consisted of memory CD8+ T cells from PBMCs. Receptor source: a man aged 18 to 35 in good health. Some clones in this sample may be carry-over from other donors' samples. Each CDR3 is given with its conserved first and last residue. The order of the fields is clone size, D gene, J gene, V gene, CDR3 protein, CDR3 DNA. A D gene is named only where the DNA matches it firmly. Rows give clone size only sometimes, using once, few, many, or a class for an expanded clone.

size: once; D: .; J: TRBJ2-3; V: TRBV30; CDR3: CAWRYGTTDTQYF; DNA: TGTGCCTGGAGATATGGGACAACAGATACGCAGTATTTT
size: .; D: TRBD1; J: TRBJ2-2; V: TRBV10-1; CDR3: CASRRDRSTGELFF; DNA: TGCGCCAGTAGGAGGGACAGGAGCACCGGGGAGCTGTTTTTT
size: .; D: TRBD2; J: TRBJ2-7; V: TRBV15; CDR3: CATSMFSGISYEQYF; DNA: TGTGCCACCAGCATGTTTAGCGGGATCTCCTACGAGCAGTACTTC
size: .; D: .; J: TRBJ1-1; V: TRBV10-1; CDR3: CASSERAAYMNTEAFF; DNA: TGCGCCAGCAGTGAGCGCGCAGCCTACATGAACACTGAAGCTTTCTTT
size: .; D: .; J: TRBJ2-7; V: TRBV7-9; CDR3: CASSQEGGTYEQYF; DNA: TGCGCCAGCAGCCAAGAGGGGGGGACCTACGAGCAGTACTTC
size: .; D: .; J: TRBJ2-1; V: TRBV11-2; CDR3: CASSLVVLSTYNEQFF; DNA: TGTGCCAGCAGCTTAGTCGTCTTATCGACGTACAATGAGCAGTTCTTC
size: few; D: .; J: TRBJ1-1; V: TRBV7-9; CDR3: CASSQSGENTEAFF; DNA: TGTGCCAGCAGCCAGTCGGGGGAGAACACTGAAGCTTTCTTT
size: .; D: .; J: TRBJ2-7; V: TRBV6-5; CDR3: CASLAGPGEQYF; DNA: TGTGCCAGCCTAGCAGGGCCGGGCGAGCAGTACTTC
size: .; D: TRBD1; J: TRBJ2-7; V: TRBV27; CDR3: CASSSSQGDAIDEQYF; DNA: TGTGCCAGCAGTTCCTCCCAGGGGGACGCCATCGACGAGCAGTACTTC
size: .; D: TRBD1; J: TRBJ1-4; V: TRBV7-9; CDR3: CASSPRDSQNQKLFF; DNA: TGTGCCAGCAGCCCCCGGGACAGCCAAAATCAAAAACTGTTTTTT
size: once; D: .; J: TRBJ2-1; V: TRBV29-1; CDR3: CSVEGDRSYNEQFF; DNA: TGCAGCGTTGAAGGTGACAGGAGCTACAATGAGCAGTTCTTC
size: .; D: .; J: TRBJ2-7; V: TRBV5-4; CDR3: CASSLLPGQLPYEQYF; DNA: TGTGCCAGCAGCTTGTTGCCAGGACAGCTACCCTACGAGCAGTACTTC
size: once; D: .; J: TRBJ2-7; V: TRBV6-5; CDR3: CASSYSPGPTYEQYF; DNA: TGTGCCAGCAGTTACTCACCGGGACCTACATACGAGCAGTACTTC
size: .; D: .; J: TRBJ2-1; V: TRBV6-5; CDR3: CASSYSFPGEYNEQFF; DNA: TGTGCCAGCAGTTACTCGTTCCCAGGAGAATACAATGAGCAGTTCTTC
size: .; D: .; J: TRBJ2-7; V: TRBV7-6; CDR3: CASSSGRDSYEQYF; DNA: TGTGCCAGCAGCTCCGGACGGGACTCCTACGAGCAGTACTTC
size: .; D: .; J: TRBJ2-1; V: TRBV19; CDR3: CASSMSRNNEQFF; DNA: TGTGCCAGTAGTATGAGCCGGAACAATGAGCAGTTCTTC
size: once; D: TRBD2; J: TRBJ2-5; V: TRBV6-1; CDR3: CASSRTSGKETQYF; DNA: TGTGCCAGCAGTCGGACTAGCGGGAAAGAGACCCAGTACTTC
size: once; D: .; J: TRBJ2-3; V: TRBV15; CDR3: CATSTTSTDTQYF; DNA: TGTGCCACCAGCACCACTAGCACAGATACGCAGTATTTT
size: .; D: .; J: TRBJ2-5; V: TRBV9; CDR3: CASSVGGGGGETQYF; DNA: TGTGCCAGCAGCGTAGGCGGGGGAGGGGGAGAGACCCAGTACTTC
size: once; D: .; J: TRBJ1-6; V: TRBV7-3; CDR3: CASSPDRNNSPLHF; DNA: TGTGCCAGCAGTCCAGACAGAAATAATTCACCCCTCCACTTT
size: .; D: .; J: TRBJ2-1; V: TRBV2; CDR3: CASSEPKTRGLQFF; DNA: TGTGCCAGCAGTGAACCGAAGACTAGAGGTTTGCAGTTCTTC
size: .; D: .; J: TRBJ1-5; V: TRBV27; CDR3: CASSSRGNQPQHF; DNA: TGTGCCAGCAGTTCGAGGGGAAATCAGCCCCAGCATTTT
size: .; D: .; J: TRBJ2-7; V: TRBV29-1; CDR3: CSAVGGQRLGYEQYF; DNA: TGCAGCGCCGTGGGGGGTCAGAGGCTTGGATACGAGCAGTACTTC
size: .; D: .; J: TRBJ2-5; V: TRBV21-1; CDR3: CASSKVGRSGGQETQYF; DNA: TGTGCCAGCAGCAAAGTGGGTAGGTCGGGGGGCCAAGAGACCCAGTACTTC
size: .; D: .; J: TRBJ1-2; V: TRBV10-3; CDR3: CATYDSGYTF; DNA: TGTGCCACCTACGACAGCGGCTACACCTTC
size: .; D: .; J: TRBJ2-5; V: TRBV5-4; CDR3: CASSIGPAAQETQYF; DNA: TGTGCCAGCTCCATTGGACCGGCGGCCCAAGAGACCCAGTACTTC
size: .; D: TRBD1; J: TRBJ1-2; V: TRBV7-3; CDR3: CASSLGTVNGYTF; DNA: TGTGCCAGCAGCCTCGGGACAGTAAATGGCTACACCTTC
size: .; D: TRBD2; J: TRBJ2-1; V: TRBV7-7; CDR3: CASSLSGKGTYNEQFF; DNA: TGTGCCAGCAGCTTGAGCGGGAAAGGAACCTACAATGAGCAGTTCTTC
size: .; D: .; J: TRBJ1-2; V: TRBV6-6; CDR3: CASSSPGHGYTF; DNA: TGTGCCAGCAGTTCCCCCGGCCATGGCTACACCTTC
size: once; D: .; J: TRBJ1-2; V: TRBV16; CDR3: CASSQSPTSNYGYTF; DNA: TGTGCCAGCAGCCAATCGCCCACTTCTAACTATGGCTACACCTTC
size: .; D: .; J: TRBJ2-3; V: TRBV9; CDR3: CASSLSHSPSDTQYF; DNA: TGTGCCAGCAGCCTCAGCCACTCACCCTCAGATACGCAGTATTTT
size: .; D: TRBD1; J: TRBJ1-5; V: TRBV6-5; CDR3: CASSGTAHGSQPQHF; DNA: TGTGCCAGCAGTGGGACAGCCCACGGGAGTCAGCCCCAGCATTTT
size: .; D: .; J: TRBJ1-2; V: TRBV29-1; CDR3: CSVLLGGYYGYTF; DNA: TGCAGCGTTCTACTGGGGGGGTACTATGGCTACACCTTC
size: .; D: .; J: TRBJ1-2; V: TRBV28; CDR3: CASMRPRDWIYGYTF; DNA: TGTGCCAGCATGAGACCCCGGGACTGGATCTATGGCTACACCTTC
size: .; D: TRBD2; J: TRBJ2-7; V: TRBV6-5; CDR3: CASRRSGRAEQYF; DNA: TGTGCCAGCAGACGTAGCGGGAGGGCCGAGCAGTACTTC
size: .; D: .; J: TRBJ1-1; V: TRBV2; CDR3: CASTASGTEAFF; DNA: TGTGCCAGCACCGCGTCTGGCACTGAAGCTTTCTTT
size: .; D: .; J: TRBJ1-3; V: TRBV12-5; CDR3: CASGAGLGGNTIYF; DNA: TGTGCTAGTGGGGCAGGGCTGGGTGGAAACACCATATATTTT
size: .; D: TRBD1; J: TRBJ1-1; V: TRBV18; CDR3: CASSAGGYTEAFF; DNA: TGTGCCAGCTCAGCAGGGGGGTACACTGAAGCTTTCTTT
size: .; D: .; J: TRBJ2-3; V: TRBV19; CDR3: CASRPRTDISTDTQYF; DNA: TGTGCCAGCCGGCCACGGACAGATATTAGCACAGATACGCAGTATTTT
size: .; D: .; J: TRBJ1-5; V: TRBV30; CDR3: CAWSDVGGRGEPQHF; DNA: TGTGCCTGGAGCGATGTCGGGGGCCGGGGGGAGCCCCAGCATTTT
size: .; D: TRBD1; J: TRBJ1-5; V: TRBV7-9; CDR3: CASSPGGGQPQHF; DNA: TGTGCCAGCAGCCCAGGGGGCGGTCAGCCCCAGCATTTT
size: .; D: .; J: TRBJ2-7; V: TRBV10-2; CDR3: CASSDKGDSSYEQYF; DNA: TGCGCCAGCAGTGATAAGGGCGATAGCTCCTACGAGCAGTACTTC
size: .; D: TRBD2; J: TRBJ2-2; V: TRBV5-1; CDR3: CASTLALAANTGELFF; DNA: TGCGCCAGCACCTTGGCTCTAGCGGCCAACACCGGGGAGCTGTTTTTT
size: once; D: TRBD2; J: TRBJ2-7; V: TRBV19; CDR3: CASSFGLAYEQYF; DNA: TGTGCCAGTAGTTTCGGACTAGCCTACGAGCAGTACTTC
size: .; D: .; J: TRBJ1-2; V: TRBV19; CDR3: CASSRSISPGYTF; DNA: TGTGCCAGTAGTCGATCAATTTCGCCTGGCTACACCTTC
size: .; D: TRBD2; J: TRBJ2-1; V: TRBV5-1; CDR3: CASSPGTNYNEQFF; DNA: TGCGCCAGCAGCCCCGGGACTAACTACAATGAGCAGTTCTTC
size: once; D: TRBD2; J: TRBJ2-4; V: TRBV27; CDR3: CASSLSTSSKNIQYF; DNA: TGTGCCAGCAGTTTATCGACTAGCAGCAAAAACATTCAGTACTTC
size: .; D: .; J: TRBJ1-2; V: TRBV11-2; CDR3: CASSFHNIRNGYTF; DNA: TGTGCCAGCAGCTTTCATAATATTCGCAATGGCTACACCTTC
size: .; D: TRBD1; J: TRBJ2-5; V: TRBV11-3; CDR3: CASSSPTGGMETQYF; DNA: TGTGCCAGCAGCTCTCCGACAGGGGGCATGGAGACCCAGTACTTC
size: .; D: TRBD2; J: TRBJ2-3; V: TRBV4-3; CDR3: CASSPSGRADTQYF; DNA: TGCGCCTCTAGTCCTAGCGGGAGGGCAGATACGCAGTATTTT
size: .; D: .; J: TRBJ2-4; V: TRBV4-1; CDR3: CASAGFENIQYF; DNA: TGCGCCAGCGCGGGATTTGAGAACATTCAGTACTTC
size: .; D: TRBD1; J: TRBJ2-1; V: TRBV27; CDR3: CASSPRDSDSPYNEQFF; DNA: TGTGCCAGCAGTCCGAGGGACAGCGACTCGCCTTACAATGAGCAGTTCTTC
size: .; D: TRBD1; J: TRBJ2-2; V: TRBV5-1; CDR3: CASSSSRDRGPQERNTGELFF; DNA: TGCGCCAGCAGCTCCAGCCGGGACAGGGGGCCCCAGGAGCGGAACACCGGGGAGCTGTTTTTT
size: .; D: .; J: TRBJ1-1; V: TRBV27; CDR3: CASSLLGQKAFF; DNA: TGTGCCAGCAGTTTGCTTGGACAGAAAGCTTTCTTT
size: .; D: TRBD2; J: TRBJ2-1; V: TRBV4-1; CDR3: CASSQEAPAGANNEQFF; DNA: TGCGCCAGCAGCCAAGAAGCGCCAGCGGGAGCGAACAATGAGCAGTTCTTC
size: .; D: .; J: TRBJ1-1; V: TRBV27; CDR3: CASSFGGLNTEAFF; DNA: TGTGCCAGCAGTTTTGGGGGTCTGAACACTGAAGCTTTCTTT
size: .; D: TRBD2; J: TRBJ2-1; V: TRBV12-5; CDR3: CASGLLTAGGLNEQFF; DNA: TGTGCTAGTGGTTTGTTGACAGCGGGAGGTCTGAATGAGCAGTTCTTC